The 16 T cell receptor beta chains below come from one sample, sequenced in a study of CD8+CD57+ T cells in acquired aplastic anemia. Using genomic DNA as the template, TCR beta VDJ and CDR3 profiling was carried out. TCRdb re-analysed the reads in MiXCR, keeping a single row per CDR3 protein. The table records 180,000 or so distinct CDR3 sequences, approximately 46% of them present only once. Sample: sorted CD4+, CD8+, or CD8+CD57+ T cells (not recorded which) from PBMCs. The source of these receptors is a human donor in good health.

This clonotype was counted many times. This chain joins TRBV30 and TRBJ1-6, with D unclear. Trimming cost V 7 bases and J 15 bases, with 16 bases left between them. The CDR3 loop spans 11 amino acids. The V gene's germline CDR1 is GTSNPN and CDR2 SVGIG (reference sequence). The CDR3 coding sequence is TGTGCCTATAGGACGGCCTTCGACCTCCACTTT. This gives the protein CAYRTAFDLHF.

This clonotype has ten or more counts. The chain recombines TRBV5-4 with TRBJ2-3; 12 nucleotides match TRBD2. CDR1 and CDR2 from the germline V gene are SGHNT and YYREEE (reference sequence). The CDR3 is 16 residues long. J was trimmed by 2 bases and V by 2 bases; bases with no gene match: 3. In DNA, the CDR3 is TGTGCCAGCAGCTTCGGACTAGCGGGGAACACAGATACGCAGTATTTT. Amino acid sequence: CASSFGLAGNTDTQYF. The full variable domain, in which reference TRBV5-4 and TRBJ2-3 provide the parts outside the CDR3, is ETGVTQSPTHLIKTRGQQVTLRCSSQSGHNTVSWYQQALGQGPQFIFQYYREEENGRGNFPPRFSGLQFPNYSSELNVNALELDDSALYLCASSFGLAGNTDTQYFGPGTRLTVL.

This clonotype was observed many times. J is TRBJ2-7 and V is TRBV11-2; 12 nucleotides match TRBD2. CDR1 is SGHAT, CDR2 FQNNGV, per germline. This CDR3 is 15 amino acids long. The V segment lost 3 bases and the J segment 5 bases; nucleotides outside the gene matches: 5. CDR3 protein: CASSLTSGSAHEQYF. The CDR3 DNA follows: TGTGCCAGCAGCTTGACTAGCGGGAGCGCTCACGAGCAGTACTTC.

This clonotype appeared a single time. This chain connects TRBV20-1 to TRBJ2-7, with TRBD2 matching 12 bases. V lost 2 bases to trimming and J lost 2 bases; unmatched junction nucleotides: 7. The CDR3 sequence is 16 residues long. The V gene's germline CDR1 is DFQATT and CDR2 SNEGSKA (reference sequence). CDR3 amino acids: CSARPGLAGSTYEQYF. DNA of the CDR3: TGCAGTGCTAGACCCGGACTAGCGGGAAGTACCTACGAGCAGTACTTC.

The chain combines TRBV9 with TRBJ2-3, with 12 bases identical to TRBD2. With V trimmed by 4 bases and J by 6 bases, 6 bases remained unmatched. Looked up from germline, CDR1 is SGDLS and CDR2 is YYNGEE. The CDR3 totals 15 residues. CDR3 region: CASSSRLAGADTQYF. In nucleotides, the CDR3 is TGTGCCAGCAGCTCCCGACTAGCGGGGGCGGATACGCAGTATTTT.

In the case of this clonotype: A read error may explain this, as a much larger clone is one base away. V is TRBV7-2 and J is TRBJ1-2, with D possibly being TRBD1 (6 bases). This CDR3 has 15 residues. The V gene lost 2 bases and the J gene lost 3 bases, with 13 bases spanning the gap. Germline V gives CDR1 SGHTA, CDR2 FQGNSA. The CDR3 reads CASSLRGQGYYGYTF. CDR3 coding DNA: TGTGCCAGCAGCTTACGAGGCCAGGGGTACTATGGCTACACCTTC.

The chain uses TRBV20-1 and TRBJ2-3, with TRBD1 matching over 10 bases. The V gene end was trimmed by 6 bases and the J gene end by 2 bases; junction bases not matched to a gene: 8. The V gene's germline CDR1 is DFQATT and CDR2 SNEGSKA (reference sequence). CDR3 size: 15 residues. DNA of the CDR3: TGCAGTGCGGCGGGGACAGGGGCCGTCACAGATACGCAGTATTTT. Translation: CSAAGTGAVTDTQYF.

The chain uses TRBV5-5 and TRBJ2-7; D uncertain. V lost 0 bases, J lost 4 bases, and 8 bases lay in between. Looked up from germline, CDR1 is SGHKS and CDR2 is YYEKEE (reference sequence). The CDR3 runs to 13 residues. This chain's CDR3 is CASSLGLQYEQYF. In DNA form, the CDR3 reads TGTGCCAGCAGCTTGGGACTCCAGTACGAGCAGTACTTC.

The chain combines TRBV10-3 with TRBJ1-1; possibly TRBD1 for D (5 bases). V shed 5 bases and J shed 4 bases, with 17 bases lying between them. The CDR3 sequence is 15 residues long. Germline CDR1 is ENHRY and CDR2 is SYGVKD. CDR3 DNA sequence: TGTGCCATCAGTTCCCCCGAGGGGAGGGGCACTGAAGCTTTCTTT. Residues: CAISSPEGRGTEAFF.

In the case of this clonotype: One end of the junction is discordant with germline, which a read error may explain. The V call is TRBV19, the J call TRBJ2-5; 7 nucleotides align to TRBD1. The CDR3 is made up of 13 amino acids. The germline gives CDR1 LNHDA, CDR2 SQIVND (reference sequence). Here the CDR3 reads CASNRDSQGTQYF. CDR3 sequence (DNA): TGTGCCAGTAATAGGGACAGCCAAGGGACCCAGTACTTC.

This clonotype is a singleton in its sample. CDR3 coding DNA: TGTGCCACCTTAGAAAGGCAACAAGAGACCCAGTACTTC. Translation: CATLERQQETQYF. The J gene is TRBJ2-5, the V gene TRBV10-3; D is uncertain. The V and J ends lost 10 bases and 2 bases respectively, with 14 bases between them. The CDR3 runs 13 residues. From germline, CDR1 is ENHRY and CDR2 SYGVKD.

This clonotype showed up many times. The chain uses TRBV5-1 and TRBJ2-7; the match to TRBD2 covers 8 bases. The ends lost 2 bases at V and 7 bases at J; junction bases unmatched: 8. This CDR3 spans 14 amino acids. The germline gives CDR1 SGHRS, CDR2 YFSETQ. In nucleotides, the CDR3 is TGCGCCAGCAGCTTAACAGCGGGAGCAAGGGAGCAGTACTTC. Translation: CASSLTAGAREQYF.

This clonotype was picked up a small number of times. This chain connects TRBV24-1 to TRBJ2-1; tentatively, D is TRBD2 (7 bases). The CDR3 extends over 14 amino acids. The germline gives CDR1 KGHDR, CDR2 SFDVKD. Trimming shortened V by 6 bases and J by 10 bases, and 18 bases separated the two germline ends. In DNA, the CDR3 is TGTGCCACCAGTTCCCCCACCCCGGGGGGCGAGCAGTTCTTC. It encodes CATSSPTPGGEQFF.

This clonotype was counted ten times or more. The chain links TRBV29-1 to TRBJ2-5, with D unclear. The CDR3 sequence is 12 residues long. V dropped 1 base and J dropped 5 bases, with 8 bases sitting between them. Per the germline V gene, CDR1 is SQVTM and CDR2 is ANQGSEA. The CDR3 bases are TGCAGCGTTGAAGTTCGAGTTGAGACCCAGTACTTC. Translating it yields CSVEVRVETQYF. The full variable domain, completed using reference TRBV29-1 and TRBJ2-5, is SAVISQKPSRDICQRGTSLTIQCQVDSQVTMMFWYRQQPGQSLTLIATANQGSEATYESGFVIDKFPISRPNLTFSTLTVSNMSPEDSSIYLCSVEVRVETQYFGPGTRLLVL.

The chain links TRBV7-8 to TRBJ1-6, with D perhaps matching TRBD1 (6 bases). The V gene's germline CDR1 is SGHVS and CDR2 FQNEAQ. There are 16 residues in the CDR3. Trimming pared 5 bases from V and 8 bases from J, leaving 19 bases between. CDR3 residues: CASSRRDTVLHSPLHF. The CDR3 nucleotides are TGTGCCAGCAGCCGAAGGGACACGGTTTTACATTCACCCCTCCACTTT.

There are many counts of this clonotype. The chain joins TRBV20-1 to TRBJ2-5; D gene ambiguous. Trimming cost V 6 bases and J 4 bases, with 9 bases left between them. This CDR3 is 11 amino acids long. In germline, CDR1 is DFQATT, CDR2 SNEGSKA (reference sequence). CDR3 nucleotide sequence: TGCAGTGCCCGGGTGGGAGAGACCCAGTACTTC. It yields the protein CSARVGETQYF.